The rows below give T cell receptor beta chains drawn from one sample of a study of T cell changes during pregnancy in multiple sclerosis. Libraries were prepared by immunoSEQ multiplex PCR; TCRdb keeps only in-frame clonotypes and omits some of them. Here the sample spans about 70,000 clones, approximately 92% being singletons. The sequencing used peripheral blood, collected in the first trimester of pregnancy. The receptors originated from a female donor with multiple sclerosis, enrolled in a pregnancy study. The CDR3 runs from the conserved cysteine through the conserved F or W. A D gene is named only where the DNA matches it firmly. Rows give clone size only sometimes, using once, few, many, or a class for an expanded clone.

>TRBV30|TRBD1|TRBJ1-2|few|13
TGTGCCTGGACCCTCAGGGGGATGATGGGCTACACCTTC
CAWTLRGMMGYTF
>TRBV2|TRBD1|TRBJ1-2|.|14
TGTGCCAGCAGCGTGACAGGGAACAACTATGGCTACACCTTC
CASSVTGNNYGYTF
>TRBV5-1|TRBD1|TRBJ1-1|.|13
TGCGCCAGCAGCTTCGGACAGGGGACTGAAGCTTTCTTT
CASSFGQGTEAFF
>TRBV5-1|.|TRBJ1-4|.|15
TGCGCCAGCAGCTATTCAGGGGACCCAAGTGAAAAACTGTTTTTT
CASSYSGDPSEKLFF
>TRBV6-1|.|TRBJ1-1|.|12
TGTGCCAGCAGTCCAGGGTGGACTGAAGCTTTCTTT
CASSPGWTEAFF
>TRBV6-5|TRBD1|TRBJ2-7|.|12
TGTGCCAGCAGCAGGACAGGGGCCGAGCAGTACTTC
CASSRTGAEQYF
>TRBV5-6|.|TRBJ2-7|.|12
TGTGCCAGCAGCTCTGACACCTACGAGCAGTACTTC
CASSSDTYEQYF
>TRBV7-2|.|TRBJ1-1|.|11
TGTGCCAGCAGCTTAGCCATTGAAGCTTTCTTT
CASSLAIEAFF
>TRBV7-8|.|TRBJ2-1|.|16
TGTGCCAGCAGCTTGAGCAGGGTATCCACCTACAATGAGCAGTTCTTC
CASSLSRVSTYNEQFF
>TRBV27|.|TRBJ2-1|.|17
TGTGCCAGCAGTCCTCGATTAGGGGCCGGCGTTGACAATGAGCAGTTCTTC
CASSPRLGAGVDNEQFF
>TRBV29-1|TRBD2|TRBJ2-1|.|14
TGCAGCGTTGAGGGGACTAGCGGGAAAATTGAGCAGTTCTTC
CSVEGTSGKIEQFF
>TRBV6-5|TRBD2|TRBJ2-1|.|14
TGTGCCAGCAGTTCCGCGGGAGCTGACAATGAGCAGTTCTTC
CASSSAGADNEQFF
>TRBV15|.|TRBJ1-1|.|14
TGTGCCACCAGCAGAGTGTTAGAACAGACTGAAGCTTTCTTT
CATSRVLEQTEAFF
>TRBV10-3|TRBD1|TRBJ1-1|.|13
TGTGCCATCTCCACGGCAGGGGGGACTGAAGCTTTCTTT
CAISTAGGTEAFF
>TRBV29-1|.|TRBJ1-3|.|13
TGCAGCGTTGAAAGCACCTCTGGAAACACCATATATTTT
CSVESTSGNTIYF
>TRBV7-6|TRBD2|TRBJ2-7|.|16
TGTGCCAGCAGCTTAGCCCATCTAGCGGGGAGTCACGAGCAGTACTTC
CASSLAHLAGSHEQYF
>TRBV5-4|TRBD1|TRBJ1-6|once|14
TGTGCCAGCAGCTTACGGGACAGAAATTCACCCCTCCACTTT
CASSLRDRNSPLHF
>TRBV6-5|.|TRBJ1-1|.|14
TGTGCCAGCAGTTACTCGGGAGGGGACACTGAAGCTTTCTTT
CASSYSGGDTEAFF
>TRBV6-6|.|TRBJ2-7|.|14
TGTGCCAGCAGTTACTTAAATCAGGGTAGCGAGCAGTACTTC
CASSYLNQGSEQYF
>TRBV1|.|TRBJ2-5|.|14
TGCACCAGCAGGGGGACTAGCGGAAAAGAGACCCAGTACTTC
CTSRGTSGKETQYF
>TRBV6-5|.|TRBJ2-2|.|13
TGTGCCAGCAGAGGGACTGGCACCGGGGAGCTGTTTTTT
CASRGTGTGELFF
>TRBV10-3|TRBD2|TRBJ2-1|.|16
TGTGCCATCAGTTCGACTAGCGGGAGCTCCTACAATGAGCAGTTCTTC
CAISSTSGSSYNEQFF
>TRBV9|TRBD2|TRBJ2-3|.|15
TGTGCCAGCGACAGATCTAGCGGGAAAACAGATACGCAGTATTTT
CASDRSSGKTDTQYF
>TRBV11-2|TRBD1|TRBJ2-3|.|15
TGTGCCAGCAGCTCCCGGGACAGCCGCACAGATACGCAGTATTTT
CASSSRDSRTDTQYF
>TRBV7-9|.|TRBJ2-1|once|16
TGTGCCAGCAGCCCCAGTCCCGGACAGACCTACAATGAGCAGTTCTTC
CASSPSPGQTYNEQFF
>TRBV5-4|TRBD1|TRBJ1-1|.|16
TGTGCCAGCAGCAGAGTGGGACAGGGGTTGAACACTGAAGCTTTCTTT
CASSRVGQGLNTEAFF
>TRBV5-6|TRBD1|TRBJ2-5|.|15
TGTGCCAGCAGCTTGGACCAGGGGGCCGGGGAGACCCAGTACTTC
CASSLDQGAGETQYF
>TRBV6-1|.|TRBJ1-1|once|13
TGTGCCAGCAGTGACAGAAACCTTCCTGAAGCTTTCTTT
CASSDRNLPEAFF